The next 20 T cell receptor beta chains were all read from a single sample in a study of blood T cell repertoires in COVID-19. Only in-frame clones appear in the TCRdb table, and some are missing; sequencing was by immunoSEQ multiplex PCR. The sample lists about 210,000 clones; around 81% were seen once. The sample consisted of peripheral blood. Source of these receptors: a human donor in a cohort sampled during active COVID-19.

The gene calls are TRBV5-4 and TRBJ1-2; tentative D call: TRBD1 (6 bases). This CDR3 has 15 residues. Germline CDR1 and CDR2: SGHNT and YYREEE (reference sequence). Trimming stripped 0 bases from V and 5 bases from J, with 14 bases between. CDR3 DNA sequence: TGTGCCAGCAGCTTGGCGGGGGGCGGATTTTATGGCTACACCTTC. Its translation: CASSLAGGGFYGYTF.

On this clone itself: A read error likely explains this, since a far larger clone differs by one base. V is TRBV28 and J is TRBJ1-5; the D gene is possibly TRBD1 (6 bases). CDR1 MDHEN and CDR2 SYDVKM come from the germline V gene. This CDR3 contains 12 residues. V lost 6 bases and J 7 bases, leaving 10 bases between the germline ends. CDR3 nucleotides: TGTGCCAGCAGGGACAGCCGCCAGCCCCAGCATTTT. It yields the protein CASRDSRQPQHF.

The chain recombines TRBV24-1 with TRBJ2-1, with D possibly TRBD1 on 6 matching bases. V lost 4 bases to trimming and J lost 6 bases, with 15 bases between them. The CDR3 sequence is 15 residues long. Germline V gives CDR1 KGHDR, CDR2 SFDVKD. CDR3 amino acids: CATSDPGTLSNEQFF. Here the CDR3 DNA reads TGTGCCACCAGTGACCCGGGGACACTATCCAATGAGCAGTTCTTC.

This clone was seen a single time. The chain employs TRBV27 and TRBJ1-6; D is possibly TRBD1 (5 bases). V lost 2 bases, J lost 7 bases, and 9 bases lay in between. CDR3 length: 14 residues. Germline-derived CDR1 and CDR2 are MNHEY and SMNVEV (reference sequence). CDR3 in amino acids: CASSLGTENSPLHF. Written as DNA, the CDR3 is TGTGCCAGCAGTTTAGGGACTGAAAATTCACCCCTCCACTTT.

In its sample, this clone was seen a few times. The chain recombines TRBV9 with TRBJ1-1; 8 nucleotides align to TRBD1. The CDR3 is 14 amino acids. V was pared by 0 bases and J by 11 bases, with 9 bases of the junction left unmatched. CDR1 is SGDLS, CDR2 YYNGEE, per germline. In DNA, the CDR3 is TGTGCCAGCAGCGTAGATGGACAGGGTGGTAGGGCTTTCTTT. It codes for CASSVDGQGGRAFF. Full variable domain (missing parts from reference TRBV9 and TRBJ1-1): DSGVTQTPKHLITATGQRVTLRCSPRSGDLSVYWYQQSLDQGLQFLIQYYNGEERAKGNILERFSAQQFPDLHSELNLSSLELGDSALYFCASSVDGQGGRAFFGQGTRLTVV.

This clone was found once. V gene TRBV28 combines with J gene TRBJ1-2; TRBD1 aligns across 10 bases. J was trimmed by 8 bases and V by 6 bases; bases with no gene match: 9. The germline V gene has CDR1 MDHEN and CDR2 SYDVKM. CDR3 length: 14 residues. For the CDR3, the DNA is TGTGCCAGCAGCGGGACAGGGGCCTTTAGGGGCTACACCTTC. Amino acids: CASSGTGAFRGYTF.

This chain joins TRBV3-1 (or the pseudogene TRBV3-2) and TRBJ1-4; no firm D call. The germline gives CDR1 LGHDT, CDR2 YNNKEL (reference sequence). Trimming pared 4 bases from V and 3 bases from J, leaving 9 bases between. This CDR3 contains 14 residues. This chain's CDR3 is CASSRGRANEKLFF. DNA of the CDR3: TGTGCCAGCAGCCGTGGGAGGGCTAATGAAAAACTGTTTTTT.

Only a few counts were recorded for this clone. The V call is TRBV11-2, the J call TRBJ2-1; 14 bases are a match to TRBD2. J was trimmed by 2 bases and V by 5 bases; bases with no gene match: 5. Germline CDR1 is SGHAT and CDR2 is FQNNGV. This CDR3 spans 17 amino acids. CDR3 sequence (DNA): TGTGCCAGCAGCAGCGTGGGACTAGCGGGGGCCTACAATGAGCAGTTCTTC. It specifies CASSSVGLAGAYNEQFF.

The rearrangement links TRBV6-2 or TRBV6-3 to TRBJ2-7, with a weak D call TRBD2 (6 bases). The ends were cut back, 1 base at V and 3 bases at J, with 16 bases in the middle. The CDR3 has 16 residues. Looked up from germline, CDR1 is MNHEY and CDR2 is SVGEGT. CDR3 DNA: TGTGCCAGCAGTTACTTTATGGGGAGACTAGACTACGAGCAGTACTTC. Its translation: CASSYFMGRLDYEQYF.

V is TRBV7-8 and J is TRBJ1-1; D remains unclear. The CDR3 totals 14 residues. V lost 2 bases, J lost 1 base, and 8 bases lay in between. Germline CDR1 and CDR2: SGHVS and FQNEAQ. The CDR3, as DNA: TGTGCCAGCAGCTTATTTGACTCGAACACTGAAGCTTTCTTT. Encoded protein: CASSLFDSNTEAFF.

V and J are TRBV7-9 and TRBJ1-6; D remains ambiguous. CDR1 SEHNR and CDR2 FQNEAQ come from the germline V gene (reference sequence). The CDR3 totals 14 residues. The ends were cut back, 5 bases at V and 8 bases at J, with 13 bases in the middle. The CDR3 reads CASSPVAGDSPLHF. The CDR3 DNA follows: TGTGCCAGCAGCCCTGTGGCGGGCGATTCACCCCTCCACTTT.

This chain connects TRBV11-2 to TRBJ2-1, with D tentatively TRBD1 (8 bases). The V gene's germline CDR1 is SGHAT and CDR2 FQNNGV. V shed 5 bases and J shed 9 bases, with 17 bases lying between them. The CDR3 extends over 14 amino acids. CDR3 nucleotide sequence: TGTGCCAGCAGCCCTCAGACAGGGGAGGGTGAGCAGTTCTTC. Translation gives CASSPQTGEGEQFF.

This chain joins TRBV28 and TRBJ2-7, with 12 bases identical to TRBD2. This CDR3 contains 15 residues. Trimming removed 4 bases from V and 1 base from J; junction bases left unmatched: 2. Germline lookup yields CDR1 MDHEN and CDR2 SYDVKM. The CDR3 is CASSSTSGGSYEQYF. In DNA, the CDR3 is TGTGCCAGCAGTTCGACTAGCGGGGGTTCCTACGAGCAGTACTTC. Full variable domain (remainder filled in from reference TRBV28 and TRBJ2-7): DVKVTQSSRYLVKRTGEKVFLECVQDMDHENMFWYRQDPGLGLRLIYFSYDVKMKEKGDIPEGYSVSREKKERFSLILESASTNQTSMYLCASSSTSGGSYEQYFGPGTRLTVT.

V gene TRBV7-2 combines with J gene TRBJ2-5, with 15 bases matching TRBD2. The ends lost 7 bases at V and 4 bases at J; junction bases unmatched: 7. The CDR3 runs 16 residues. The germline V gene has CDR1 SGHTA and CDR2 FQGNSA. The CDR3 DNA follows: TGTGCCAGCACCCCGGGGGGACTAGCGGGAGGAGAGACCCAGTACTTC. Encoded protein: CASTPGGLAGGETQYF.

Details on this clone: This sample also contains other DNA sequences that code for the same CDR3. The rearrangement links TRBV9 to TRBJ1-4; a possible D gene is TRBD1 (5 bases). CDR1 and CDR2 (germline): SGDLS, YYNGEE. This CDR3 spans 14 amino acids. V dropped 0 bases and J dropped 5 bases, with 8 bases sitting between them. The CDR3 sequence is CASSVGTLNEKLFF. CDR3 DNA: TGTGCCAGCAGCGTAGGGACATTGAATGAAAAACTGTTTTTT.

This chain uses TRBV11-2 with TRBJ1-4, with unresolved D. Germline CDR1 and CDR2: SGHAT and FQNNGV. The CDR3 sequence is 14 residues long. The V end was cut by 5 bases, the J end by 5 bases, with 12 bases between. The CDR3 region is CASSPGILNEKLFF. CDR3 in DNA: TGTGCCAGCAGCCCCGGGATTTTAAATGAAAAACTGTTTTTT.

This chain connects TRBV19 to TRBJ2-3; 8 bases line up with TRBD2. Germline V lookup: CDR1 LNHDA, CDR2 SQIVND (reference sequence). The V segment lost 6 bases and the J segment 2 bases; nucleotides outside the gene matches: 1. This CDR3 region has 13 residues. This CDR3 reads CASRLAATDTQYF. In DNA form, the CDR3 reads TGTGCCAGTAGACTAGCGGCCACAGATACGCAGTATTTT.

The rearrangement links TRBV5-1 to TRBJ1-4, with no clear D. CDR1 is SGHRS and CDR2 is YFSETQ in the germline V gene. This CDR3 contains 14 residues. The V and J ends lost 4 bases and 2 bases respectively, with 9 bases between them. For the CDR3, the DNA is TGCGCCAGCAGCCCGCGCGTGACTAATGAAAAACTGTTTTTT. Translated, it gives CASSPRVTNEKLFF.

The rearrangement uses TRBV7-2 and TRBJ2-2, with TRBD2 matching 9 bases. V lost 4 bases and J lost 1; bases outside the gene matches: 7. This CDR3 has 17 residues. Germline lookup yields CDR1 SGHTA and CDR2 FQGNSA. The CDR3 sequence is CASSSTRLAVNTGELFF. The CDR3 DNA is TGTGCCAGCAGCTCCACCCGACTAGCGGTGAACACCGGGGAGCTGTTTTTT.

The sample holds a few counts of this clone. V is TRBV19 and J is TRBJ1-2; D gene uncertain. Looked up from germline, CDR1 is LNHDA and CDR2 is SQIVND (reference sequence). Trimming cost V 3 bases and J 5 bases, with 10 bases left between them. There are 13 residues in the CDR3. CDR3 protein: CASSIQPEYGYTF. DNA of the CDR3: TGTGCCAGTAGTATTCAGCCGGAGTATGGCTACACCTTC.